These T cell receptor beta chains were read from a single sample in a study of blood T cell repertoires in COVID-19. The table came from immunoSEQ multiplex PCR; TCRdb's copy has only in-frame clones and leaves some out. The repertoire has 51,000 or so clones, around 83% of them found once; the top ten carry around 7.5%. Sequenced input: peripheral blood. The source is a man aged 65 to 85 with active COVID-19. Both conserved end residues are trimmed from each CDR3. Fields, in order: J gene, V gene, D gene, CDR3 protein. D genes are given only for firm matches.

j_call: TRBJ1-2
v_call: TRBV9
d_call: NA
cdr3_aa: ASSAQAGFGYGYT

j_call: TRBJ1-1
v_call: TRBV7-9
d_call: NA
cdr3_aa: ASSLEMGGAGLGTEAF

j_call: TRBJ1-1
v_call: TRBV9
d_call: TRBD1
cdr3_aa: ASSRQGASTEAF

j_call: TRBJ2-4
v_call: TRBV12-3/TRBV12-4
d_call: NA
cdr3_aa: ASSLPIGERY

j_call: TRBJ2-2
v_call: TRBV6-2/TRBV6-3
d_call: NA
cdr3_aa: ASSYTIRGIFTGELF

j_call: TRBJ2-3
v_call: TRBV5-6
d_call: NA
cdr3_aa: ASSLSIDTQY

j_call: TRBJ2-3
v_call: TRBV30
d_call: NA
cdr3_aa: AWSFRLTDTQY

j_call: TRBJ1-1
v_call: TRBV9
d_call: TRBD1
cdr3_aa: ASSPRTGNTEAF

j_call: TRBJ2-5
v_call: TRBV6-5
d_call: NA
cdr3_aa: ASSYFRVGETQY

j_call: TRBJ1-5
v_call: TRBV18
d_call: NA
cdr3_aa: ASSPLQGQPQH

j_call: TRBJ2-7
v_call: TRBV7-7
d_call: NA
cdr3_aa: ASSFDDRRSSYEQY

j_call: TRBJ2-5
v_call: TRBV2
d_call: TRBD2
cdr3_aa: ASSESGRKATGETQY

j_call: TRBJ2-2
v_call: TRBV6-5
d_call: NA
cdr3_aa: ASSYVDRPTGELF

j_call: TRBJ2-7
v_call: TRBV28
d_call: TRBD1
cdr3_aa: ASSLWTGNYEQY

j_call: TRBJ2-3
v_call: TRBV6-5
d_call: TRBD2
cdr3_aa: ASSYSRGDWY

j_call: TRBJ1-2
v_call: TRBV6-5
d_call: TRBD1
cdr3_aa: ASSYSAGGSGYT

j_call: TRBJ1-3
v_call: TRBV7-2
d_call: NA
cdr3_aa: ASSLGPQTGNTIY

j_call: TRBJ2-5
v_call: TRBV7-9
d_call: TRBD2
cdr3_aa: ASSLFGGGETQY

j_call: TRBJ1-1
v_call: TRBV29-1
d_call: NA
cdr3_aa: SCRTVNTEAF

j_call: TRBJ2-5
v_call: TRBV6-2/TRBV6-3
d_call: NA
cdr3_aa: ASSYFTPSAGTQETQY

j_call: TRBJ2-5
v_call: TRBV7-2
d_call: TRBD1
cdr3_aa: ASSLEGTGGQETQY

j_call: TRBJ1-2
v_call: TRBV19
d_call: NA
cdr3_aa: ASSIRSQGLYGYT

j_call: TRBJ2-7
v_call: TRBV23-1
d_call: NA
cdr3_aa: ASSQRGGSYEQY

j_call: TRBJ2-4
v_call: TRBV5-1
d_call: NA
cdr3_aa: ASSPLPDKDIQY

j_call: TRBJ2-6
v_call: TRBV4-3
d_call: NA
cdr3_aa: ASSMKGTGANVLT

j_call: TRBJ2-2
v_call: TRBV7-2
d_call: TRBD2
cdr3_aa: ASSLYSGGANTGELF

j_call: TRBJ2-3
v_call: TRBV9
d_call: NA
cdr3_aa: ASSETGTGYSTDTQY

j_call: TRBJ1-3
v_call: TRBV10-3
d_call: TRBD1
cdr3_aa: ASQTGGSSGNTIY

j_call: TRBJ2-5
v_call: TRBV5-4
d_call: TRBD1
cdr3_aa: ASSFYGQGAGETQY

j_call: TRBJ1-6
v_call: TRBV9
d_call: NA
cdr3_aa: ASSVEPGVGNSPLH

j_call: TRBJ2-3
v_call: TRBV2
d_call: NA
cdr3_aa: ASISGTDTQY

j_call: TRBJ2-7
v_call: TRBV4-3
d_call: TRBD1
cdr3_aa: ASSQVSQGANEQY

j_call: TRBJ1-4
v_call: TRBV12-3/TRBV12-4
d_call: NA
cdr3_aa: ASSLSGGEKLF

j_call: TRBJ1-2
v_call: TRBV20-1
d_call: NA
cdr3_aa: SATSPAGKV

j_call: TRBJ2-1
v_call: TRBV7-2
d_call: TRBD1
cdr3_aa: ASSLTGTGDYNEQF

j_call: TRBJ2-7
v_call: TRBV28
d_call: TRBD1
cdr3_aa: ASRLDRGYEQY

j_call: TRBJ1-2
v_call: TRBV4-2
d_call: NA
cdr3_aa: ASSLGRNYGYT

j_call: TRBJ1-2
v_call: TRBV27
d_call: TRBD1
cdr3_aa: ASSWRQGDGYT

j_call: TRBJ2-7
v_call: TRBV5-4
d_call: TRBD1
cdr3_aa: ASSLGGQLYEQY

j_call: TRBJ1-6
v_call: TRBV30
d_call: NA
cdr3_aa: AWSGLSSYNSPLH

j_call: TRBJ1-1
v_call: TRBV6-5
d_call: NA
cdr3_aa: ASTKGLEAF

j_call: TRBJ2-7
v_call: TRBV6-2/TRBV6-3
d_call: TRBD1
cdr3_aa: ASSGGQGRYEQY

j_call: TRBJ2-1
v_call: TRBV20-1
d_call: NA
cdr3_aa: SAEYYNEQF

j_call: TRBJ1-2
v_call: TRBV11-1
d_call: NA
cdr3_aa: ASSAQGHYNYGYT

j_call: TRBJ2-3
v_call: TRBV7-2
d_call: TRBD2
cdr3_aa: ASSLQRLAGVSEY

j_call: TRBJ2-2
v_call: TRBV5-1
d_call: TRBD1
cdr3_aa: ASSEGQENTGELF

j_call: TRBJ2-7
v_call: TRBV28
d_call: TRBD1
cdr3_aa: ASSFQGTGPVNYEQY

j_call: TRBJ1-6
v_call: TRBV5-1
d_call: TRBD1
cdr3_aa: ASSLAVVRTGLSPLH

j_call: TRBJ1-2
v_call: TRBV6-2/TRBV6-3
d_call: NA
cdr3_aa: ASSSGLDYGYT

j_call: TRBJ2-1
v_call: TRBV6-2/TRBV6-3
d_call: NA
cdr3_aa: ASSYPPGGHYNEQF

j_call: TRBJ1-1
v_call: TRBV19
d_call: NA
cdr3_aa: ASRGQGITEAF

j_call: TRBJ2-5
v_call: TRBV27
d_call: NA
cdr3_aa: ASSPRDSRQETQY

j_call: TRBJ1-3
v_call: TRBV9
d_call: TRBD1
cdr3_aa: ASSVGQGIGNTIY

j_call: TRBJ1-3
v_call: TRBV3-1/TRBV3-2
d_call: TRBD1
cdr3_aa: ASSQGQGWFGRNTIY

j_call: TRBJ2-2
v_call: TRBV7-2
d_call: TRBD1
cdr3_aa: ASSSSGTGGGGELF

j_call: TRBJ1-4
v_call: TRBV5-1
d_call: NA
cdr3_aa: ASSLASTNEKLF

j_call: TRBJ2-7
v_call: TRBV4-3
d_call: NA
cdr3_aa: ASSLTRDSYEQY

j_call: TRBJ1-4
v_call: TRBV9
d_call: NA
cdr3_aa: ASSVDLGSGKLF